This T cell receptor (beta chain) was retrieved from a study of T cells after yellow fever vaccination. Looking at the study overall: SMART-Seq v4 Ultra Low Input served to prepare low-cell-number fractions.

The CDR3 contains 15 residues. V gave up 5 bases and J gave up 4 bases, with 17 bases separating them. The germline gives CDR1 SEHNR, CDR2 FQNEAQ (reference sequence). Study results and limitations: A limited proportion of clonotypes was detected within both the CD4 and CD8 compartments. Most clones from primary vaccination resurfaced after the booster (about 95% CD4, 75% to 90% CD8).

Researchers made TCR cDNA using 5'RACE template switching, and this step added a universal primer site and UMIs. Using its own MiXCR run on the 5' RACE reads, TCRdb lists one record per CDR3 protein. The sample lists 300,000 to 400,000 distinct CDR3 sequences; around 12% were seen once. This clonotype has a handful of counts. What it binds is not known. The TCR comes from a man aged 18 to 29 who received the YFV17D yellow fever vaccine. The V gene is TRBV7-9, the J gene TRBJ1-2, with D maybe TRBD1 (6 bases). The sample consisted of CD4+ T cells sorted from PBMCs, taken 15 days after the yellow fever booster vaccination. This chain's CDR3 is CASSRVSTGIYGYTF. The CDR3 DNA reads TGTGCCAGCAGCAGAGTTTCAACAGGGATCTATGGCTACACCTTC.